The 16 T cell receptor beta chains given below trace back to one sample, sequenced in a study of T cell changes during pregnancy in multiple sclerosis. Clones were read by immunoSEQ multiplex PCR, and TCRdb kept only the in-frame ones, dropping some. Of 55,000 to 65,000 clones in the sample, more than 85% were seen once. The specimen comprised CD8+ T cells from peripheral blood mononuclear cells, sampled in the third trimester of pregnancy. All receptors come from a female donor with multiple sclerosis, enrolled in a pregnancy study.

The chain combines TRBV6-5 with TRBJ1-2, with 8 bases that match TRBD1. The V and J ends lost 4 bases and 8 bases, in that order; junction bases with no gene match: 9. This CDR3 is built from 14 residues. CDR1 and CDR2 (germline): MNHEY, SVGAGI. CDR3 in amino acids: CASSSPDRVGGYTF. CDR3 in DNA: TGTGCCAGCAGTTCCCCGGACAGGGTCGGCGGCTACACCTTC.

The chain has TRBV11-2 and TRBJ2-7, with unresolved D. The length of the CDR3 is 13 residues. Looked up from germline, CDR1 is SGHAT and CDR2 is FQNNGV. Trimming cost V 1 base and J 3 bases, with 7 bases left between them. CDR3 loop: CASSLGYNYEQYF. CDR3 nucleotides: TGTGCCAGCAGCTTAGGATACAACTACGAGCAGTACTTC.

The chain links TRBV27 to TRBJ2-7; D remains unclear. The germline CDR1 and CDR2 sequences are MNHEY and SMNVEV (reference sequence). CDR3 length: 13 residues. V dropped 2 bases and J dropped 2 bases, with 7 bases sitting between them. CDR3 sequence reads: CASSLQEAYEQYF. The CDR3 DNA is TGTGCCAGCAGTTTACAGGAAGCCTACGAGCAGTACTTC.

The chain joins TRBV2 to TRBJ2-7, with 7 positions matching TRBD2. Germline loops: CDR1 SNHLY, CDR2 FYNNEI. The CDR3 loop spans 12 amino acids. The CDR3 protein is CGTEGRANEQYF. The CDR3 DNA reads TGTGGGACGGAGGGGAGGGCCAACGAGCAGTACTTC.

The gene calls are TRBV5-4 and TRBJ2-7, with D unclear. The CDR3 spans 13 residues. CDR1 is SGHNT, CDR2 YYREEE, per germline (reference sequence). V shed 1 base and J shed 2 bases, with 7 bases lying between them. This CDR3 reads CASSLSPTYEQYF. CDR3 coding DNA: TGTGCCAGCAGCTTGTCGCCTACCTACGAGCAGTACTTC.

CDR3 sequence reads: CASSLGAGTSPYEQYF. CDR3 in DNA: TGTGCCAGCAGCTTGGGGGCCGGGACTAGTCCCTACGAGCAGTACTTC. The rearrangement joins TRBV11-2 to TRBJ2-7; TRBD2 matches at 8 bases. Trimming removed 3 bases from V and 2 bases from J; junction bases left unmatched: 9. This CDR3 is 16 amino acids long. Germline V gene sequence: CDR1 SGHAT, CDR2 FQNNGV. The complete variable domain, with remaining parts taken from reference TRBV11-2 and TRBJ2-7, reads EAGVAQSPRYKIIEKRQSVAFWCNPISGHATLYWYQQILGQGPKLLIQFQNNGVVDDSQLPKDRFSAERLKGVDSTLKIQPAKLEDSAVYLCASSLGAGTSPYEQYFGPGTRLTVT.

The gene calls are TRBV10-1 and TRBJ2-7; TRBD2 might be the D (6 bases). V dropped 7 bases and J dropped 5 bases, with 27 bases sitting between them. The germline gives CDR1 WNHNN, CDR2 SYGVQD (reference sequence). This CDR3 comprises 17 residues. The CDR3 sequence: CASNQRSSMGEAHEQYF. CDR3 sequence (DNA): TGCGCCAGCAACCAAAGATCTAGCATGGGGGAGGCGCACGAGCAGTACTTC.

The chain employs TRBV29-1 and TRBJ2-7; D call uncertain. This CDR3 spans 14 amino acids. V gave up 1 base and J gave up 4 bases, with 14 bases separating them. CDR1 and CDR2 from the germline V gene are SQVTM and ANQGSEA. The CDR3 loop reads CSVEGRVLRYEQYF. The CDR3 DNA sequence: TGCAGCGTTGAAGGCCGGGTCCTCCGATACGAGCAGTACTTC.

CDR3 DNA: TGTGCCAGCAGCGTCGGACTGGCAGAAGACACCGGGGAGCTGTTTTTT. It codes for CASSVGLAEDTGELFF. This chain links TRBV6-6 with TRBJ2-2; TRBD2 is a possible D gene (5 bases). Trimming removed 6 bases at V and 3 bases at J, with 17 bases between. Germline V gene data show CDR1 as MNHNY and CDR2 as SVGAGI (reference sequence). This CDR3 spans 16 amino acids.

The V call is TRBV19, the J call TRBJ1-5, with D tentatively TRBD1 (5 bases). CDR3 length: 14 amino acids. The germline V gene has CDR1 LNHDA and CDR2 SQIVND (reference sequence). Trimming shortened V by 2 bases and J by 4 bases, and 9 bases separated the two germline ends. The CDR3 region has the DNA TGTGCCAGTAGTATATGGGAGGGGAATCAGCCCCAGCATTTT. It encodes CASSIWEGNQPQHF. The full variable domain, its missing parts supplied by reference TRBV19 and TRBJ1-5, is DGGITQSPKYLFRKEGQNVTLSCEQNLNHDAMYWYRQDPGQGLRLIYYSQIVNDFQKGDIAEGYSVSREKKESFPLTVTSAQKNPTAFYLCASSIWEGNQPQHFGDGTRLSIL.

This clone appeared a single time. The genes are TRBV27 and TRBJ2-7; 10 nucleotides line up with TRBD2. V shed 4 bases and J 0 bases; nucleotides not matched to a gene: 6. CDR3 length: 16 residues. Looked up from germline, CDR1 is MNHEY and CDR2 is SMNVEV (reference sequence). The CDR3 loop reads CASSSGLAETSYEQYF. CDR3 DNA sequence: TGTGCCAGCAGTTCCGGACTAGCGGAAACCTCCTACGAGCAGTACTTC.

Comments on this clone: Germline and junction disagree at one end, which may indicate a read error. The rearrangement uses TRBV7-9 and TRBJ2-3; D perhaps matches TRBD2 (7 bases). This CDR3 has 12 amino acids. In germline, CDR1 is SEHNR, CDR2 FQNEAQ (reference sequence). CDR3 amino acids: CASSLGGGPWDF. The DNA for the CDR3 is TGTGCCAGCAGCTTAGGGGGGGGGCCCTGGGATTTT.

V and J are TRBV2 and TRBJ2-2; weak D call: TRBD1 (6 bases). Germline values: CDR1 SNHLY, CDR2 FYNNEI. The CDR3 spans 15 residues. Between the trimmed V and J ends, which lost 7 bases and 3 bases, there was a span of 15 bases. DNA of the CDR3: TGTGCCAGCACCGCAGGACAGACGGACACCGGGGAGCTGTTTTTT. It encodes CASTAGQTDTGELFF.

CDR3 coding DNA: TGCGCCAGCAGCCACTCCGGGACTAGCTACAATGAGCAGTTCTTC. As protein: CASSHSGTSYNEQFF. The V and J genes are TRBV4-1 and TRBJ2-1; 8 bases are a match to TRBD2. The germline V gene has CDR1 MGHRA and CDR2 YSYEKL. This CDR3 comprises 15 residues. The V segment lost 3 bases and the J segment 3 bases; nucleotides outside the gene matches: 4.

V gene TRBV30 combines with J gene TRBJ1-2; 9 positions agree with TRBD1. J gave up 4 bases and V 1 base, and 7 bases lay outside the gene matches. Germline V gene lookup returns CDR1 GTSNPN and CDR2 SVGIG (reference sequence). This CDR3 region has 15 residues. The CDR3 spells CAWSGTGALGYGYTF. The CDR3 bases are TGTGCCTGGAGTGGGACAGGGGCCCTAGGCTATGGCTACACCTTC. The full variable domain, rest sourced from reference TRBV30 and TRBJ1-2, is SQTIHQWPATLVQPVGSPLSLECTVEGTSNPNLYWYRQAAGRGLQLLFYSVGIGQISSEVPQNLSASRPQDRQFILSSKKLLLSDSGFYLCAWSGTGALGYGYTFGSGTRLTVV.

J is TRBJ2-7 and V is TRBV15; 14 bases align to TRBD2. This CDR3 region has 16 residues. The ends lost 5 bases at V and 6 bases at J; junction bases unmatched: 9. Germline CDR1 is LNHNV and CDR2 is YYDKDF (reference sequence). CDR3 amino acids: CATSPGGLAGVGEQYF. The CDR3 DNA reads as TGTGCCACCAGCCCCGGGGGACTAGCGGGAGTGGGCGAGCAGTACTTC.